This T cell receptor (beta chain) is from a study of blood T cell repertoires in COVID-19. This clone was recorded only once. Assay: immunoSEQ multiplex PCR; the TCRdb copy retains only in-frame clones and omits some. This table has 50,000 to 60,000 clones, roughly 87% appearing once. The CDR3 contains 13 residues. Germline V gives CDR1 SGHDT, CDR2 YYEEEE. V was shortened by 0 bases and J by 5 bases, with 8 bases between the two germline ends. Sequenced material: peripheral blood. V and J are TRBV5-6 and TRBJ1-1; D is uncertain. The source is a man aged 35-49 years with COVID-19, enrolled during active disease. The CDR3 is CASSLGRITEAFF. The CDR3 DNA follows: TGTGCCAGCAGCTTGGGCAGGATTACTGAAGCTTTCTTT.